This entry lists 10 T cell receptor beta chains sequenced from one sample in a study of beta chain features in type 1 diabetes. These receptors lack a known antigen. TCRB transcripts that were expressed got sequenced, as all of the isolated RNA had been reverse transcribed. Clones were read by immunoSEQ multiplex PCR, and TCRdb kept only the in-frame ones, dropping some. The data hold a few hundred thousand clones, with roughly 12% observed a single time. Whole-study results and caveats: Within each of all four CD4+ subsets, Type 1 diabetes patients had TCRB CDR3s that were moderately but significantly shorter.

The sample taken for sequencing was naive CD4+ T cells from blood. The receptors come from a woman between 18 and 29 years old with type 1 diabetes.

The chain recombines TRBV7-8 with TRBJ2-1; TRBD2 agrees at 8 bases. Looked up from germline, CDR1 is SGHVS and CDR2 is FQNEAQ. This CDR3 spans 16 amino acids. After removal of 5 bases from V and 2 bases from J, the junction contained 8 bases not matched to a gene. The CDR3 protein is CASSPSVAGTYNEQFF. The CDR3 coding sequence is TGTGCCAGCAGCCCGTCGGTAGCGGGGACCTACAATGAGCAGTTCTTC.

This clone appeared a few times. The chain carries TRBV30 and TRBJ1-2, with D perhaps TRBD1 (6 bases). Trimming pared 0 bases from V and 0 bases from J, leaving 20 bases between. The length of the CDR3 is 18 residues. Germline CDR1 reads GTSNPN; CDR2 reads SVGIG (reference sequence). The CDR3 here is CAWSVRGVAGATNYGYTF. CDR3 nucleotides: TGTGCCTGGAGTGTACGGGGGGTCGCGGGGGCCACTAACTATGGCTACACCTTC.

The rearrangement joins TRBV19 to TRBJ1-4; perhaps TRBD1 as D (5 bases). Germline CDR1 LNHDA, CDR2 SQIVND (reference sequence). V lost 8 bases, J lost 6 bases, and 13 bases lay in between. The CDR3 is made up of 13 amino acids. The CDR3: CASAGDRDEKLFF. The CDR3 bases are TGTGCCAGTGCGGGGGACCGGGATGAAAAACTGTTTTTT.

The rearrangement uses TRBV2 and TRBJ2-7; tentatively, D is TRBD2 (7 bases). V gave up 6 bases and J gave up 2 bases, with 11 bases separating them. The germline gives CDR1 SNHLY, CDR2 FYNNEI. The CDR3 has 13 amino acids. CDR3 sequence reads: CASRGGGPYEQYF. The CDR3 coding sequence is TGTGCCAGCAGGGGAGGGGGTCCCTACGAGCAGTACTTC.

Only a few counts were recorded for this clone. The rearrangement uses TRBV19 and TRBJ1-6; TRBD1 is a possible D gene (6 bases). Germline lookup yields CDR1 LNHDA and CDR2 SQIVND (reference sequence). Trimming removed 5 bases at V and 10 bases at J, with 18 bases between. The CDR3 spans 15 residues. CDR3 amino acids: CASSGGGSVVSPLHF. As DNA, the CDR3 is TGTGCCAGTAGTGGCGGGGGCTCGGTGGTATCACCCCTCCACTTT.

The chain combines TRBV18 with TRBJ2-7; 7 nucleotides line up with TRBD1. The germline V gene has CDR1 KGHSH and CDR2 LQKENI. V gave up 6 bases and J gave up 2 bases; unmatched junction bases: 13. The CDR3 length is 16 residues. The CDR3 DNA sequence: TGTGCCAGCTCTCGGATGTGGACAGGACGAACCTACGAGCAGTACTTC. The encoded protein is CASSRMWTGRTYEQYF.

Comments on this clone: The junction differs from germline at one of its ends, possibly a read error. The V gene is TRBV30, the J gene TRBJ2-1; 8 positions agree with TRBD2. The CDR3 loop spans 12 amino acids. Per the germline V gene, CDR1 is GTSNPN and CDR2 is SVGIG (reference sequence). The CDR3 reads CAGRVSGAEQFF. CDR3 nucleotide sequence: TGTGCCGGGAGGGTTAGCGGGGCTGAGCAGTTCTTC.

This clone was counted only a few times. The chain links TRBV5-1 to TRBJ2-7; 7 bases agree with TRBD2. The CDR3 is 16 residues long. Losses at the gene ends were 0 bases for V and 5 bases for J; bases not matched to a gene: 11. Germline V CDR1 and CDR2: SGHRS, YFSETQ. The CDR3 loop is CASSLALGGGLNEQYF. The CDR3 DNA sequence: TGCGCCAGCAGCTTGGCCTTGGGCGGGGGTCTCAACGAGCAGTACTTC.

The chain is built from TRBV29-1 and TRBJ2-5; 10 bases match TRBD2. The germline CDR1 and CDR2 sequences are SQVTM and ANQGSEA. The CDR3 consists of 16 residues. After removal of 6 bases from V and 1 base from J, the junction contained 11 bases not matched to a gene. The CDR3 sequence is CSVLGASGGLQETQYF. CDR3 bases: TGCAGCGTGCTAGGAGCTAGCGGGGGCCTCCAAGAGACCCAGTACTTC.

The rearrangement links TRBV14 to TRBJ1-1, with unresolved D. Germline V gene lookup returns CDR1 SGHDN and CDR2 FVKESK. V dropped 3 bases and J dropped 0 bases, with 5 bases sitting between them. There are 13 residues in the CDR3. In DNA form, the CDR3 reads TGTGCCAGCAGCCAGGGCATGAACACTGAAGCTTTCTTT. It yields the protein CASSQGMNTEAFF.